This T cell receptor beta chain was profiled in a study of PD-1 blockade in classical Hodgkin lymphoma (TCRdb year 2020). Looking at the study overall: Nivolumab dosing was 3 mg/kg intravenously every 2 weeks, continuing until either disease progression or unacceptable toxicity. A peripheral blood immune signature of response to PD-1 blockade in classical Hodgkin lymphoma was defined using TCR beta sequencing and CyTOF. What the study reported, not specific to this receptor: Baseline TCR diversity was reported to be lower in newly diagnosed patients than in healthy donors, and even lower in relapsed/refractory patients. Patients starting nivolumab less than 1 year after ASCT had lower diversity and were excluded from later analyses to avoid confounding by immune reconstitution. Trial patients achieving complete response had baseline diversity similar to newly diagnosed patients, whereas partial responders and progressors had significantly lower diversity. The study was restricted to a single clinical trial cohort, and the causes of repertoire differences, possibly disease activity or prior therapy, were left undefined. CD4+ but not CD8+ TCR diversity rose significantly by C4D1 (p=0.0027 vs p=0.16), most apparent in complete responders (p=0.02).

The Qiagen DNeasy kit was used to extract genomic DNA from unsorted PBMCs and from the negatively selected CD4+ and CD8+ fractions. Amplification of TCR beta CDR3 regions was done by immunoSEQ multiplex PCR with primers that anneal to V and J segments. A synthetic immune receptor repertoire was used to minimize amplification bias, and any remaining bias was removed computationally after sequencing. The study's own analysis went as follows. Repertoire diversity was quantified as the Shannon entropy index using custom Python scripts. Unsorted, CD4+ and CD8+ repertoires were examined separately, except in combined analyses, for which CD4+ and CD8+ sequences were merged in silico. Clonal expansion was defined as at least a 2-fold frequency increase after treatment relative to C1D1, with a pseudocount of 0.5 for undetected baseline clones. Singleton clones were defined as clones with 0 or 1 copy at C1D1, and non-singleton clones were defined as clones with 2 or more copies. Clones expanded in unsorted samples were labelled as CD4+, CD8+ or unknown by matching protein sequences in sorted samples from the same patient. Wilcoxon tests on paired samples were used to test diversity changes from C1D1 to C4D1. The clones in this table, taken by TCRdb from immuneACCESS, are in-frame only. Not every clone is retained; where verified, under half of the shortfall comes from an unresolved V gene, and the cause of the rest is unknown. V and J calls and clone size are given by that table; D and trimming were obtained from the DNA. The sample includes roughly 40,000 clones, with around 87% observed a single time. About 10% of the sample rests with the top ten.

The time point label, as the study defines it: cycle 1 day 1 (C1D1), immediately before nivolumab initiation. Relapse after autologous stem cell transplantation had occurred in all trial patients, and cohorts A, B and C were distinguished by prior brentuximab vedotin exposure. The trial cohort comprised roughly 50 patients with relapsed/refractory classical Hodgkin lymphoma whose best overall responses were complete response, partial response or progressive disease. Trial patients were treated with single-agent nivolumab in the multi-cohort phase II CheckMate 205 trial. Best overall response was determined by an independent review committee according to the 2007 International Working Group response criteria. Trial PBMCs were obtained immediately prior to nivolumab initiation (C1D1) and on therapy at cycle 2 day 1 and cycle 4 day 1. Peripheral blood was collected in 8 mL Vacutainer Cell Preparation Tubes, from which PBMCs were isolated by centrifugation and then cryopreserved.

The CDR3 goes from the cysteine to the phenylalanine over 13 residues. The read is trimmed to its CDR3 DNA, 39 bases read in frame from base 1. CDR1 MNHEY and CDR2 SVGAGI were looked up in the germline V gene. Ends trimmed: V by 4 bases, J by 4 bases; bases unmatched to a gene: 2. On this clone itself: Which antigen it targets is not known. Per-nucleotide qualities are absent, and no much larger clonotype sits a single base away.

Material: peripheral blood mononuclear cells (PBMCs), obtained at baseline. This TCR was recovered from a human donor with classical Hodgkin lymphoma. The chain couples TRBV6-5 to TRBJ1-1; 8 central nucleotides agree with TRBD1. The DNA sequence is given as TGTGCCAGCAGTTCACAGGGGGGCACTGAAGCTTTCTTT. The encoded protein is CASSSQGGTEAFF.